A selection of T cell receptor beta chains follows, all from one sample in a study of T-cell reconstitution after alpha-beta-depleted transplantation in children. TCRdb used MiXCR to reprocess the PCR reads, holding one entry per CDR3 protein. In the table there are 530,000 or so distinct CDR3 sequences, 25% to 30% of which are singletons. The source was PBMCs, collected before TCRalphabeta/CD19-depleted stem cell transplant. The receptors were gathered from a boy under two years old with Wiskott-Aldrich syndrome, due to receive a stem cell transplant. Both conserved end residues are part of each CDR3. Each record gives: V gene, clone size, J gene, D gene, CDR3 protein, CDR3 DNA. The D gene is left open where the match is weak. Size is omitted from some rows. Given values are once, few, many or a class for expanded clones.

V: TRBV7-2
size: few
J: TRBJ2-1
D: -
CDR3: CASSLARDSYNEQFF
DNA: TGTGCCAGCAGCTTAGCGAGGGACTCCTACAATGAGCAGTTCTTC

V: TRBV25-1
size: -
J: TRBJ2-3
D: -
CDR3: CASRQPGDLVF
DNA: TGTGCCAGCAGACAACCGGGAGATCTGGTTTTT

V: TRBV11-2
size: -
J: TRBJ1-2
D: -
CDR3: CASSLGQSVYGYTF
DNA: TGTGCCAGCAGCTTAGGACAGAGTGTTTATGGCTACACCTTC

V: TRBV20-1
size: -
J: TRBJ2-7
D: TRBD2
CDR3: CSAQLAGGYEQYF
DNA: TGCAGTGCACAGCTAGCGGGAGGGTACGAGCAGTACTTC

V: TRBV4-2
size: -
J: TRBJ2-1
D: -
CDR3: CASSQSTLLEQFF
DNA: TGTGCCAGCAGCCAGTCGACGTTACTAGAGCAGTTCTTC

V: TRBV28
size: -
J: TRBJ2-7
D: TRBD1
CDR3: CASSPPTGQGRNEQYF
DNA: TGTGCCAGCAGTCCACCGACGGGACAGGGAAGGAACGAGCAGTACTTC

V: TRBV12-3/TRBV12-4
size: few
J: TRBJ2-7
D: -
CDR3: CASSSNRGWEQYF
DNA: TGTGCCAGCAGTTCAAACCGGGGGTGGGAGCAGTACTTC

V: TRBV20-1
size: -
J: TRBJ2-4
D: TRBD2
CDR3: CSARVSGRGIQYF
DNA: TGCAGTGCTAGAGTTTCGGGGAGGGGCATTCAGTACTTC

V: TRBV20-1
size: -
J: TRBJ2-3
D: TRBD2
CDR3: CSASNPGLGTDTQYF
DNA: TGCAGTGCTAGTAACCCGGGACTAGGAACAGATACGCAGTATTTT

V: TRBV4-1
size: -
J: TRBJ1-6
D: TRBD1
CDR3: CASSQERGQYSPLHF
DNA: TGCGCCAGCAGCCAAGAAAGGGGGCAGTATTCACCCCTCCACTTT

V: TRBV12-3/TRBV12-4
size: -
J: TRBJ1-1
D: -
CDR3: CASRRTGTEAFF
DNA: TGTGCCAGCAGACGGACGGGCACTGAAGCTTTCTTT

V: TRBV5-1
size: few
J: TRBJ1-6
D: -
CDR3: CASSLIPTGKALGNSPLHF
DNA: TGCGCCAGCAGCTTGATTCCCACAGGCAAAGCATTGGGTAATTCACCCCTCCACTTT

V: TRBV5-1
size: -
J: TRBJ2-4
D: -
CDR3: CASSLDRSGGNIQYF
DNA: TGCGCCAGCAGCTTGGATCGGTCTGGGGGAAACATTCAGTACTTC

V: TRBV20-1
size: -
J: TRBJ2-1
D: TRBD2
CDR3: CSALRTSGLEQFF
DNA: TGCAGTGCTCTCCGGACTAGCGGCCTTGAGCAGTTCTTC

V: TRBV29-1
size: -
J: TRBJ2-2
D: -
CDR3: CSAKGVYTGELFF
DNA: TGCAGCGCCAAGGGGGTCTACACCGGGGAGCTGTTTTTT

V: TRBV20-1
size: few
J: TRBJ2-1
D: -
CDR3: CSAVQWGSYNEQFF
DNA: TGCAGTGCAGTCCAGTGGGGCTCCTACAATGAGCAGTTCTTC

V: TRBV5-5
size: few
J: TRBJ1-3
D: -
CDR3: CASSLGQFGNTIYF
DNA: TGTGCCAGCAGCTTGGGGCAGTTTGGAAACACCATATATTTT